This T cell receptor (beta chain) was recovered during a study of cytomegalovirus exposure and HLA in healthy donors. Study background: Of several hundred genotyped donors, around 86% grouped in the Caucasian-associated ancestry cluster.

CDR3 length: 13 amino acids. V was clipped by 3 bases and J by 6 bases; unmatched bases: 3. Germline assignment: CDR1 KGHSH and CDR2 LQKENI. On this clone itself: The target antigen is unknown.

At sampling all donors were nominally healthy, likely with unrecorded immune exposures. The PCR ran on 60 Vbeta and 13 Jbeta primers. Assay used: immunoSEQ multiplex PCR; TCRdb lists only in-frame clones, some missing. The table has roughly 160,000 clones, approximately 84% seen once. Study results and limitations: Some segments of the V type, notably TRBV6-2 and TRBV6-3, were excluded as indistinguishable.

Sequenced input: PBMCs. The source is a man aged 30 to 39 in good health and CMV-seronegative. The chain carries TRBV18 and TRBJ1-1; 8 bases are a match to TRBD1. CDR3 nucleotides: TGTGCCAGCTCACCCGGGACAGGTCCTGAAGCTTTCTTT. Protein: CASSPGTGPEAFF.